The 20 T cell receptor beta chains given below trace back to one sample, sequenced in a study of tumor and adjacent non-tumor tissue in lung cancer. The template was RNA from unsorted bulk tissue. Distant lung tissue was collected more than 3 cm away from the tumor edge. The library came from three nested PCR rounds adapted from ARM-PCR protocols. Each CDR3 protein is one row after TCRdb ran MiXCR on the multiplex PCR reads. Among 80,000 or so distinct CDR3 sequences listed, roughly 80% were seen once. Sequenced: distant non-tumor lung tissue. These receptors came from a man between 60 and 75 years old with non-small cell lung cancer.

As concerns this clonotype: One end of the junction does not line up with germline, which may come from a read error. The chain joins TRBV20-1 to TRBJ2-4; either TRBD1 or TRBD2 may supply D (5 bases each). The germline V gene has CDR1 DFQATT and CDR2 SNEGSKA (reference sequence). This CDR3 is built from 15 residues. The CDR3 DNA is TGCAGTGCCAGAGATTATGCTCGGGGCAAAAACATTCAGTGCTTC. It specifies CSARDYARGKNIQCF.

About this clonotype: The conserved phenylalanine or tryptophan is not found at the CDR3 terminus, so this likely reflects a read error. This rearrangement joins TRBV11-3 to TRBJ2-2, with 9 bases aligning to TRBD2. This CDR3 has 18 amino acids. V shed 4 bases, J shed 6 bases, and the junction held 15 bases outside the gene matches. The V gene's germline CDR1 is SGHNT and CDR2 YENEEA. As DNA, the CDR3 is TGTGCCAGCAGCTCCCGGGTAGCGGGAGAATACAGAGCCGGGGAGCTGTTTTCT. This gives the protein CASSSRVAGEYRAGELFS.

Of note for this clonotype: A read error is likely, as this CDR3 ends without the conserved phenylalanine or tryptophan. The DNA is left out, because the CDR3 cannot be placed on it with certainty; the CDR3 is given as TCRdb lists it. J is TRBJ2-7 and V is TRBV20-1. The CDR3 is 13 residues long, ends included. CDR1 and CDR2 from the germline V gene are DFQATT and SNEGSKA (reference sequence). CDR3 amino acids: CSANSVTWGEHYI.

V is TRBV29-1 and J is TRBJ2-1, with 10 bases that match TRBD2. The J segment lost 13 bases and the V segment lost 7 bases, leaving 13 bases of the junction unmatched. Per germline, CDR1 SQVTM and CDR2 ANQGSEA. CDR3 size: 13 residues. CDR3 sequence: CSAMKREGGEQFF. The CDR3 DNA sequence: TGCAGCGCCATGAAGCGGGAGGGAGGTGAACAGTTCTTC.

In regard to this clonotype: The CDR3 does not close with the conserved phenylalanine or tryptophan, likely indicating a read error. The chain recombines TRBV29-1 with TRBJ2-7, with TRBD1 as a possible D gene (6 bases). The CDR3 runs to 16 residues. Germline V lookup: CDR1 SQVTM, CDR2 ANQGSEA. Here the CDR3 reads CSVQTRTEGEEGEQYL. CDR3 DNA sequence: TGCAGTGTTCAAACCCGGACAGAGGGTGAAGAAGGCGAGCAGTACTTA.

V usage is TRBV4-3 and J usage is TRBJ2-3; 7 positions agree with TRBD2. The trim removed 3 bases at V and 7 bases at J, leaving 16 bases unmatched. The germline gives CDR1 LGHNA, CDR2 YSLEER. The CDR3 extends over 17 amino acids. This chain's CDR3 is CASSQVGLGGSFYTQYF. The CDR3 coding sequence is TGCGCCAGCAGCCAGGTTGGACTAGGCGGTAGTTTCTATACGCAGTATTTT.

The chain links TRBV6-6 to TRBJ2-7; D might be TRBD1 (6 bases). Germline CDR1 MNHNY, CDR2 SVGAGI (reference sequence). Trimming removed 10 bases at V and 4 bases at J, with 20 bases between. The CDR3 totals 14 residues. The CDR3 loop reads CATSLRDTTYEQYF. CDR3 bases: TGTGCCACCAGCCTCCGGGACACGACGTACGAGCAGTACTTC.

Comments on this clonotype: At one boundary the junction diverges from the germline segment, which might be a read error. V and J are TRBV4-3 and TRBJ2-2, with 8 bases lining up with TRBD2. CDR1 and CDR2 (germline): LGHNA, YSLEER. The CDR3 has 17 amino acids. The CDR3 sequence is CTSSQDPAGERNGELFF. CDR3 in DNA: TGCACCAGCAGTCAAGACCCAGCGGGAGAAAGAAACGGGGAGCTGTTTTTT.

The V and J genes are TRBV5-1 and TRBJ1-3, with TRBD1 matching 7 bases. Per the germline V gene, CDR1 is SGHRS and CDR2 is YFSETQ. The V segment lost 6 bases and the J segment 0 bases; nucleotides outside the gene matches: 9. This CDR3 is 16 amino acids long. Here the CDR3 DNA reads TGCGCCAGCAACCCGGGACAGACTTACTCTGGAAACACCATATATTTT. It specifies CASNPGQTYSGNTIYF.

A remark on this clonotype: A read error is likely, as this CDR3 ends without the conserved phenylalanine or tryptophan. The CDR3 DNA reads TGTACCAGCAGTTCGCCACGACTAGCGGGAGAGTCGCGTCACAATGAGCAGTTCTCC. It specifies CTSSSPRLAGESRHNEQFS. This sequence joins TRBV11-2 and TRBJ2-1; 12 bases map to TRBD2. This CDR3 has 19 amino acids. From germline, CDR1 is SGHAT and CDR2 FQNNGV.

The chain has TRBV20-1 and TRBJ2-1, with TRBD2 matching over 10 bases. Germline CDR1 is DFQATT and CDR2 is SNEGSKA (reference sequence). The CDR3 totals 15 residues. J lost 7 bases, V lost 5 bases, and 11 bases had no gene match. In DNA form, the CDR3 reads TGCAGTGCTGATTCAGCGGGAGGGCCGCGGAATGAGCAGTTCTTC. Amino acids: CSADSAGGPRNEQFF.

This chain connects TRBV11-2 to TRBJ2-7; perhaps D is TRBD1 or TRBD2 (5 bases each). Germline V gene lookup returns CDR1 SGHAT and CDR2 FQNNGV. V was trimmed by 4 bases and J by 4 bases, leaving 20 bases between them. The length of the CDR3 is 16 residues. The CDR3 spells CASSSRTSGSVYEQYF. The CDR3 DNA sequence: TGTGCCAGCAGCTCGAGGACATCAGGGAGTGTATACGAGCAGTACTTC. Together with reference TRBV11-2 and TRBJ2-7, the CDR3 gives the full variable domain: EAGVAQSPRYKIIEKRQSVAFWCNPISGHATLYWYQQILGQGPKLLIQFQNNGVVDDSQLPKDRFSAERLKGVDSTLKIQPAKLEDSAVYLCASSSRTSGSVYEQYFGPGTRLTVT.

The genes are TRBV11-2 and TRBJ2-3, with D tentatively TRBD2 (5 bases). This CDR3 contains 15 residues. Germline assignment: CDR1 SGHAT and CDR2 FQNNGV. V dropped 10 bases and J dropped 2 bases, with 19 bases sitting between them. In DNA, the CDR3 is TGTGCCACGAGCTCGACGACTACCTCCACAGATACGCAGTATTTT. It yields the protein CATSSTTTSTDTQYF.

To note about this clonotype: Sequence at one end of the junction differs from germline and may be a read error. J is TRBJ1-6 and V is TRBV4-2; 7 bases agree with TRBD1. This CDR3 is 18 amino acids long. The V gene's germline CDR1 is LGHNA and CDR2 YNFKEQ. In DNA form, the CDR3 reads TGTGCCAGCAGCCACTCATTAGGGACAGCGTTAGGAAATTCACCCCTCCCCTTT. This codes for CASSHSLGTALGNSPLPF.

Regarding this clonotype: At one boundary the junction diverges from the germline segment, which might be a read error. The rearrangement links TRBV12-3 or TRBV12-4 to TRBJ1-1; 7 nucleotides match TRBD1. There are 17 residues in the CDR3. The chain's CDR3 is CARSITTTGRMNTEAFF. CDR3 bases: TGTGCCAGGAGCATAACTACGACAGGGCGCATGAACACCGAAGCTTTCTTT.

The rearrangement uses TRBV5-8 and TRBJ1-5, with TRBD1 identical over 7 bases. CDR3 length equals 15 residues. Germline V CDR1 and CDR2: SGHTS, YDEGEE. Trimming at V came to 4 bases and at J to 3 bases, leaving 7 bases not matched to a gene. CDR3: CASSKGQTINQPQHF. The CDR3 bases are TGTGCCAGCAGCAAGGGACAGACCATCAATCAGCCCCAGCATTTT.

The chain has TRBV29-1 and TRBJ1-6, with TRBD1 as a possible D gene (5 bases). The CDR3 sequence is 13 residues long. The germline V gene has CDR1 SQVTM and CDR2 ANQGSEA. V was trimmed by 4 bases and J by 13 bases, leaving 17 bases between them. The CDR3 sequence is CSVGDGYSSPLHF. The CDR3 DNA follows: TGCAGCGTTGGGGACGGCTATAGTTCGCCCCTCCACTTT. The full variable domain, its missing parts supplied by reference TRBV29-1 and TRBJ1-6, is SAVISQKPSRDICQRGTSLTIQCQVDSQVTMMFWYRQQPGQSLTLIATANQGSEATYESGFVIDKFPISRPNLTFSTLTVSNMSPEDSSIYLCSVGDGYSSPLHFGNGTRLTVT.

In regard to this clonotype: The junction differs from germline at one of its ends, possibly a read error. This chain connects TRBV19 to TRBJ2-5; D remains unclear. CDR1 and CDR2 from the germline V gene are LNHDA and SQIVND (reference sequence). This CDR3 spans 13 amino acids. This chain's CDR3 is CASSMAHPESQYF. The DNA for the CDR3 is TGTGCCAGTAGTATGGCCCACCCAGAGTCCCAGTACTTC. The full variable domain, rest sourced from reference TRBV19 and TRBJ2-5, is DGGITQSPKYLFRKEGQNVTLSCEQNLNHDAMYWYRQDPGQGLRLIYYSQIVNDFQKGDIAEGYSVSREKKESFPLTVTSAQKNPTAFYLCASSMAHPESQYFGPGTRLLVL.

The chain joins TRBV6-5 to TRBJ2-1; possibly TRBD2 for D (6 bases). CDR1 MNHEY and CDR2 SVGAGI come from the germline V gene. The CDR3 runs 18 residues. With 2 bases removed from V and 15 bases from J, the gap between germline ends came to 32 bases. The CDR3 is CASSYGGSRGSNYNERFF. The CDR3 DNA reads as TGTGCCAGCAGTTACGGGGGTTCGCGGGGCTCTAATTACAATGAACGGTTCTTC.

With regard to this clonotype: At one of its ends the junction is not consistent with the germline gene, which may arise from a read error. The chain links TRBV5-1 to TRBJ2-3; 10 bases are shared with TRBD2. The V gene's germline CDR1 is SGHRS and CDR2 YFSETQ. This CDR3 comprises 15 residues. The CDR3 coding sequence is TGCGTCAGCAGCTTCGGAGCGGGAGGGACAGATACGCAGTATTTT. It encodes CVSSFGAGGTDTQYF.